This TCR beta chain is drawn from a study of sequential checkpoint blockade in melanoma. Method: immunoSEQ multiplex PCR; TCRdb's copy keeps in-frame clones and lacks some. The sample has 13,000 or so clones, 25% to 30% seen once. CDR3 size: 14 residues. Trimming cost V 8 bases and J 5 bases; bases outside gene matches: 10. The germline gives CDR1 MNHGY, CDR2 SAAAGT. Treatment here: randomized to nivolumab then ipilimumab (arm A) or the reverse (arm B). Study results and caveats: Tumor T-cell fraction and clonality correlated with PD-L1 and CD8+ counts.

In this sample, this clone turned up a few times. The antigen is not known. The chain has TRBV6-8 and TRBJ2-7; 9 bases fit TRBD2. Source: tumor tissue (inferred from file names), taken from a patient given nivolumab and ipilimumab in sequence. This sequence originates from a human donor with melanoma. The CDR3, as DNA: TGTGCCAGCGCGGGGGGGACTAGGAATAACGAGCAGTACTTC. Translating it yields CASAGGTRNNEQYF.